The sequence of this T cell receptor (beta chain) was determined in a study of blood T cells in healthy people across ages. Notes on the study in general: In long-lived donors, naive CD4+ cell counts and diversity exceeded those of aged donors.

Using a J-beta primer mix together with a sample-barcoded 5' primer, a second PCR was run for about 7 to 12 cycles. Researchers report that a template-switch adaptor with 12 random nucleotides tagged each cDNA molecule. TCRdb independently ran MiXCR on the 5' RACE reads; one entry per CDR3 protein. The sample consists of about 1.8 million distinct CDR3 sequences, approximately 50% of them appearing once. This clonotype was observed a single time. Its specificity is not known. V gave up 0 bases and J gave up 4 bases, with 13 bases separating them. Germline CDR1 MNHEY, CDR2 SVGAGI. The CDR3 has 16 amino acids.

This chain connects TRBV6-5 to TRBJ2-1; D is undetermined. The sequence was collected from a woman in her thirties or forties in good health. The specimen sequenced was blood. The CDR3 is CASSYSTQSGYNEQFF. The CDR3 bases are TGTGCCAGCAGTTACTCGACGCAATCCGGATACAATGAGCAGTTCTTC.